The 11 T cell receptor beta chains given below trace back to one sample, sequenced in a study of cytomegalovirus exposure and HLA in healthy donors. PCR used 60 Vbeta primers and 13 Jbeta primers. Repertoires were generated with immunoSEQ multiplex PCR, while TCRdb's copy carries only in-frame clones and drops some. Among roughly 48,000 clones listed, about three quarters were seen once. The sequencing sample was made of PBMCs. Source of these receptors: a man younger than 35 in good health and CMV-seronegative.

The V gene is TRBV7-2, the J gene TRBJ2-7; D possibly corresponds to TRBD2 (6 bases). Germline assignment: CDR1 SGHTA and CDR2 FQGNSA. This CDR3 contains 16 residues. Trimming stripped 5 bases from V and 9 bases from J, with 26 bases between. The CDR3 DNA reads TGTGCCAGCAGCCAAAAACCCCCGACGGTAGGGGAGGCGCAGTACTTC. It is translated as CASSQKPPTVGEAQYF.

This rearrangement joins TRBV7-9 to TRBJ2-1; TRBD1 aligns across 7 bases. The CDR3 extends over 13 amino acids. V was pared by 4 bases and J by 10 bases, with 7 bases of the junction left unmatched. Germline CDR1 SEHNR, CDR2 FQNEAQ (reference sequence). CDR3 in DNA: TGTGCCAGCAGCTGGGGTACAGGGGTCGAGCAGTTCTTC. This gives the protein CASSWGTGVEQFF.

There are a few counts of this clone. This chain uses TRBV7-6 with TRBJ2-3; TRBD2 agrees at 13 bases. Trimming took 2 bases from V and 2 from J; bases not matched to a gene: 4. The CDR3 covers 17 residues. Germline lookup yields CDR1 SGHVS and CDR2 FNYEAQ. The CDR3 DNA is TGTGCCAGCAGCTTACGGACTAGCGGGGGTCCCACAGATACGCAGTATTTT. Translation gives CASSLRTSGGPTDTQYF.

The chain links TRBV29-1 to TRBJ2-2; a possible D gene is TRBD2 (5 bases). Germline V gene data show CDR1 as SQVTM and CDR2 as ANQGSEA. Trimming cost V 6 bases and J 5 bases, with 13 bases left between them. This CDR3 is built from 13 residues. CDR3 residues: CSVPSTRTGELFF. The CDR3 DNA sequence: TGCAGCGTCCCCTCAACTAGGACCGGGGAGCTGTTTTTT.

The J gene is TRBJ1-1, the V gene TRBV28, with 11 bases fitting TRBD1. This CDR3 is built from 15 residues. Germline CDR1 is MDHEN and CDR2 is SYDVKM. After removal of 5 bases from V and 3 bases from J, the junction contained 5 bases not matched to a gene. Here the CDR3 reads CASSESGQGDTEAFF. The CDR3 DNA reads as TGTGCCAGCAGTGAATCGGGACAGGGGGACACTGAAGCTTTCTTT.

The chain combines TRBV7-9 with TRBJ1-1, with TRBD1 matching 8 bases. V lost 5 bases to trimming and J lost 4 bases; unmatched junction nucleotides: 9. Germline V gene data show CDR1 as SEHNR and CDR2 as FQNEAQ (reference sequence). This CDR3 comprises 15 residues. The CDR3 region has the DNA TGTGCCAGCAGCCCGGGACAGGCTAGGGGCACTGAAGCTTTCTTT. It is translated as CASSPGQARGTEAFF. The complete variable domain, with remaining parts taken from reference TRBV7-9 and TRBJ1-1, reads DTGVSQNPRHKITKRGQNVTFRCDPISEHNRLYWYRQTLGQGPEFLTYFQNEAQLEKSRLLSDRFSAERPKGSFSTLEIQRTEQGDSAMYLCASSPGQARGTEAFFGQGTRLTVV.

The chain has TRBV9 and TRBJ2-2, with a weak D call TRBD2 (5 bases). The CDR3 extends over 16 amino acids. Trimming stripped 1 base from V and 4 bases from J, with 14 bases between. Germline-derived CDR1 and CDR2 are SGDLS and YYNGEE. The CDR3 loop is CASSVIASPVTGELFF. The CDR3 DNA is TGTGCCAGCAGCGTAATAGCGTCCCCGGTCACCGGGGAGCTGTTTTTT.

The sample holds a few counts of this clone. The CDR3 DNA is TGTGCCAGCAGCGGTGGACAGTGGGGGGAAGCTTTCTTT. Translating it yields CASSGGQWGEAFF. This chain uses TRBV6-5 with TRBJ1-1; D possibly corresponds to TRBD1 (6 bases). The ends were cut back, 6 bases at V and 8 bases at J, with 16 bases in the middle. This CDR3 spans 13 amino acids. Looked up from germline, CDR1 is MNHEY and CDR2 is SVGAGI.

The chain carries TRBV5-6 and TRBJ2-1; D uncertain. Germline-derived CDR1 and CDR2 are SGHDT and YYEEEE. Between the trimmed V and J ends, which lost 3 bases and 10 bases, there was a span of 14 bases. The CDR3 length is 13 residues. The CDR3 sequence: CASSSTLGFEQFF. The CDR3 region has the DNA TGTGCCAGCAGCTCGACCCTAGGATTCGAGCAGTTCTTC. The variable domain in full, completed from reference TRBV5-6 and TRBJ2-1, reads DAGVTQSPTHLIKTRGQQVTLRCSPKSGHDTVSWYQQALGQGPQFIFQYYEEEERQRGNFPDRFSGHQFPNYSSELNVNALLLGDSALYLCASSSTLGFEQFFGPGTRLTVL.

The chain links TRBV2 to TRBJ2-7; the match to TRBD2 covers 12 bases. Germline-derived CDR1 and CDR2 are SNHLY and FYNNEI. Losses at the gene ends were 7 bases for V and 6 bases for J; bases not matched to a gene: 7. The CDR3 consists of 14 residues. CDR3 residues: CASTNLGLAGEQYF. The CDR3, as DNA: TGTGCCAGCACCAACCTGGGACTAGCGGGCGAGCAGTACTTC.

J is TRBJ1-2 and V is TRBV5-6, with D unresolved. This CDR3 region has 13 residues. The ends were cut back, 4 bases at V and 1 base at J, with 8 bases in the middle. Germline CDR1 SGHDT, CDR2 YYEEEE. CDR3 in amino acids: CASSAPVNYGYTF. Written as DNA, the CDR3 is TGTGCCAGCAGCGCCCCAGTTAACTATGGCTACACCTTC.